The rows below give T cell receptor beta chains drawn from one sample of a study of blood T cell repertoires in COVID-19. Assay used: immunoSEQ multiplex PCR; TCRdb lists only in-frame clones, some missing. The sample shows some 150,000 clones, roughly 84% of them seen only once. Sequences were obtained from peripheral blood. The receptors derive from a human donor with acute or convalescent COVID-19. The donor label of this sample is uncertain. The CDR3 runs from the conserved cysteine through the conserved F or W. Fields, in order: clone size, J gene, V gene, D gene, CDR3 DNA, CDR3 protein. The D gene is left open where the match is weak. Rows give clone size only sometimes, using once, few, many, or a class for an expanded clone.

. | TRBJ1-3 | TRBV12-3/TRBV12-4 | . | TGTGCCAGCAGCGTAACTGGAAACACCATATATTTT | CASSVTGNTIYF
. | TRBJ2-1 | TRBV7-2 | . | TGTGCCAGCAGCTTAAGGTCGCGGCGGGGAGACCTTTACAATGAGCAGTTCTTC | CASSLRSRRGDLYNEQFF
. | TRBJ1-6 | TRBV6-5 | . | TGTGCCAGCAGCCGAGGGTTCCCTTCCTCACCCCTCCACTTT | CASSRGFPSSPLHF
once | TRBJ2-1 | TRBV7-3 | TRBD1 | TGTGCCAGCAAGCCGGGACAGGCATACAATGAGCAGTTCTTC | CASKPGQAYNEQFF
. | TRBJ1-5 | TRBV5-5 | . | TGTGCCAGCAGCCACGACAGAGACCTTAGCAATCAGCCCCAGCATTTT | CASSHDRDLSNQPQHF
. | TRBJ1-5 | TRBV27 | . | TGTGCCAGCAGTTACCAGGGTCCCCTTAGCAATCAGCCCCAGCATTTT | CASSYQGPLSNQPQHF
. | TRBJ2-5 | TRBV6-4 | TRBD2 | TGTGCCAGCAGCCCGGGACTAGCCGATCAAGAGACCCAGTACTTC | CASSPGLADQETQYF
few | TRBJ2-3 | TRBV4-2 | TRBD2 | TGTGCCAGCAGCCAAGGCACTAGCGGGGGGGGAGATACGCAGTATTTT | CASSQGTSGGGDTQYF
. | TRBJ1-2 | TRBV19 | TRBD1 | TGTGCCAGTAGTAGGGACAGGACGGGTGGCTACACCTTC | CASSRDRTGGYTF
. | TRBJ2-7 | TRBV5-1 | TRBD1 | TGCGCCAGCAGCACCGGACAGGTCCCCTACGAGCAGTACTTC | CASSTGQVPYEQYF
. | TRBJ1-2 | TRBV4-1 | . | TGCGCCAGCAGCCAAGCACAGACCACTAACTATGGCTACACCTTC | CASSQAQTTNYGYTF
. | TRBJ1-1 | TRBV12-3/TRBV12-4 | . | TGTGCCAGCAGTTTCGGGACAAATGAAGCTTTCTTT | CASSFGTNEAFF
few | TRBJ1-2 | TRBV18 | . | TGTGCCAGCTCACCGATTCAGGGCGGCTACACCTTC | CASSPIQGGYTF
. | TRBJ1-5 | TRBV19 | . | TGTGCCAGTAGTCTACTACGCGATCAGCCCCAGCATTTT | CASSLLRDQPQHF
. | TRBJ1-2 | TRBV10-3 | . | TGTGCCATCAGTGAAGGCAGGGTACGCGATGGCTACACCTTC | CAISEGRVRDGYTF
. | TRBJ1-1 | TRBV18 | . | TGTGCCAGCTCACCACCCGCGGCAGGGAGGACTGAAGCTTTCTTT | CASSPPAAGRTEAFF
once | TRBJ2-4 | TRBV9 | TRBD2 | TGTGCCAGCGGGGGGACTAGCGGGTCTCTACCGCGGAACATTCAGTACTTC | CASGGTSGSLPRNIQYF
. | TRBJ2-3 | TRBV5-1 | TRBD2 | TGCGCCAGCAGCTCGGTGGGGACTAGCCCAGATACGCAGTATTTT | CASSSVGTSPDTQYF